What follows are 22 T cell receptor beta chains derived from one specimen sequenced in a study of shared T cell receptors in the human thymus. Clones were read by immunoSEQ multiplex PCR, and TCRdb kept only the in-frame ones, dropping some. In the table there are about 380,000 clones, 95% of which are singletons. Specimen: thymocytes. The source of these receptors is a human donor.

This chain joins TRBV9 and TRBJ2-7, with TRBD2 matching over 10 bases. This CDR3 is 17 amino acids long. J gave up 6 bases and V 0 bases, and 12 bases lay outside the gene matches. Germline lookup yields CDR1 SGDLS and CDR2 YYNGEE. CDR3 sequence (DNA): TGTGCCAGCAGCGTAGACCCCCCTAGCGGGAGAAAGGTCGAGCAGTACTTC. Its protein product is CASSVDPPSGRKVEQYF.

The chain couples TRBV4-2 to TRBJ1-1, with 9 nucleotides matching TRBD1. Germline V gene sequence: CDR1 LGHNA, CDR2 YNFKEQ. The ends lost 0 bases at V and 6 bases at J; junction bases unmatched: 11. This CDR3 has 17 amino acids. CDR3 DNA sequence: TGTGCCAGCAGCCAAGAGTTGCGGACAGGGGTTCTCTCTGAAGCTTTCTTT. Residues: CASSQELRTGVLSEAFF.

The rearrangement links TRBV27 to TRBJ1-4, with D uncertain. V lost 1 base and J 8 bases, leaving 14 bases between the germline ends. This CDR3 comprises 15 residues. Germline V CDR1 and CDR2: MNHEY, SMNVEV (reference sequence). The CDR3 spells CASSLFSRTDEKLFF. CDR3 bases: TGTGCCAGCAGTTTATTCTCCCGGACGGACGAAAAACTGTTTTTT.

V is TRBV28 and J is TRBJ1-1, with a possible D match to TRBD1 (6 bases). The CDR3 runs 14 residues. CDR1 MDHEN and CDR2 SYDVKM come from the germline V gene. Trimming left V 3 bases short and J 1 base short, with 9 bases between. CDR3: CASSLRTANTEAFF. The DNA for the CDR3 is TGTGCCAGCAGTTTGAGGACAGCGAACACTGAAGCTTTCTTT.

The CDR3 spells CASSLAARRFPETQYF. CDR3 bases: TGCGCCAGCAGCTTGGCGGCTAGGAGGTTCCCAGAGACCCAGTACTTC. The genes are TRBV5-1 and TRBJ2-5; D perhaps matches TRBD2 (5 bases). V lost 0 bases and J lost 4, with 16 bases in between. Germline CDR1 and CDR2: SGHRS and YFSETQ. This CDR3 has 16 amino acids.

The rearrangement uses TRBV27 and TRBJ2-5; D not resolved. Trimming stripped 2 bases from V and 5 bases from J, with 15 bases between. Germline lookup yields CDR1 MNHEY and CDR2 SMNVEV (reference sequence). This CDR3 is built from 15 residues. The CDR3 here is CASSLMGIPGETQYF. CDR3 nucleotide sequence: TGTGCCAGCAGTTTAATGGGGATCCCTGGGGAGACCCAGTACTTC.

The rearrangement uses TRBV28 and TRBJ2-3, with D possibly TRBD1 on 5 matching bases. Germline CDR1 is MDHEN and CDR2 is SYDVKM. Trimming left V 4 bases short and J 1 base short, with 9 bases between. This CDR3 region has 14 residues. The CDR3 nucleotides are TGTGCCAGCAGTTGGGGCGGCGGCACAGATACGCAGTATTTT. Translated, it gives CASSWGGGTDTQYF.

In its sample, this clone was seen once. V is TRBV30 and J is TRBJ2-2; D may correspond to TRBD1 or TRBD2 (5 bases each). V lost 0 bases and J 1 base, leaving 6 bases between the germline ends. This CDR3 has 14 residues. Germline CDR1 reads GTSNPN; CDR2 reads SVGIG (reference sequence). The chain's CDR3 is CAWSVGENTGELFF. CDR3 DNA: TGTGCCTGGAGTGTGGGGGAGAACACCGGGGAGCTGTTTTTT.

In the case of this clone: This CDR3 is missing its conserved last phenylalanine or tryptophan, likely due to a read error. The DNA is left out, because the CDR3 cannot be placed on it with certainty; the CDR3 is given as TCRdb lists it. The genes are TRBV5-4 and TRBJ2-3; the table's D call, TRBD2, has no DNA check behind it. Counting both end residues, the CDR3 totals 11 amino acids. Germline CDR1 and CDR2: SGHNT and YYREEE (reference sequence). This CDR3 is CASSLFLWWGG.

J is TRBJ2-7 and V is TRBV28; weak D call: TRBD2 (6 bases). V was cut by 1 base and J by 0 bases, with 13 bases left in between. The CDR3 length is 16 residues. Germline V gene sequence: CDR1 MDHEN, CDR2 SYDVKM. CDR3 DNA: TGTGCCAGCAGTTTATTGCCGTTAGCGGACTCCTACGAGCAGTACTTC. Encoded protein: CASSLLPLADSYEQYF. The complete variable domain, with remaining parts taken from reference TRBV28 and TRBJ2-7, reads DVKVTQSSRYLVKRTGEKVFLECVQDMDHENMFWYRQDPGLGLRLIYFSYDVKMKEKGDIPEGYSVSREKKERFSLILESASTNQTSMYLCASSLLPLADSYEQYFGPGTRLTVT.

This rearrangement joins TRBV29-1 to TRBJ2-2; weak D call: TRBD1 (6 bases). From germline, CDR1 is SQVTM and CDR2 ANQGSEA. CDR3 length: 14 residues. V lost 4 bases to trimming and J lost 0 bases, with 9 bases between them. The CDR3 region is CSVGGGTNTGELFF. The DNA for the CDR3 is TGCAGCGTTGGAGGGGGTACGAACACCGGGGAGCTGTTTTTT.

CDR3 sequence reads: CASSPPGTQTYEQYF. In nucleotides, the CDR3 is TGTGCCAGCAGCCCTCCCGGGACTCAGACCTACGAGCAGTACTTC. This sequence joins TRBV5-5 and TRBJ2-7; maybe TRBD2 (6 bases). The CDR3 totals 15 residues. Germline V gives CDR1 SGHKS, CDR2 YYEKEE (reference sequence). V dropped 4 bases and J dropped 2 bases, with 16 bases sitting between them. Together with reference TRBV5-5 and TRBJ2-7, the CDR3 gives the full variable domain: DAGVTQSPTHLIKTRGQQVTLRCSPISGHKSVSWYQQVLGQGPQFIFQYYEKEERGRGNFPDRFSARQFPNYSSELNVNALLLGDSALYLCASSPPGTQTYEQYFGPGTRLTVT.

The chain uses TRBV7-2 and TRBJ2-4; 9 nucleotides agree with TRBD2. V shed 5 bases, J shed 8 bases, and the junction held 16 bases outside the gene matches. Germline lookup yields CDR1 SGHTA and CDR2 FQGNSA. The CDR3 spans 17 residues. The CDR3 DNA reads TGTGCCAGCAGCCATGTGACTAGCGGTCCCCAGAGGGACATTCAGTACTTC. This sequence encodes CASSHVTSGPQRDIQYF. Using reference TRBV7-2 and TRBJ2-4 for the parts outside the CDR3, the full variable domain is GAGVSQSPSNKVTEKGKDVELRCDPISGHTALYWYRQSLGQGLEFLIYFQGNSAPDKSGLPSDRFSAERTGGSVSTLTIQRTQQEDSAVYLCASSHVTSGPQRDIQYFGAGTRLSVL.

On this clone: No conserved phenylalanine or tryptophan ends this CDR3, so it is likely a read error. The limits of the CDR3 on the DNA are not certain, so only TCRdb's listed CDR3 is given. The chain employs TRBV11-3 and TRBJ1-2; TRBD1, the D gene given by the table, was not confirmed from the DNA. The CDR3 extends over 9 residues, inclusive of both ends. Germline CDR1 reads SGHNT; CDR2 reads YENEEA. CDR3: CASSLGQLH.

V is TRBV28 and J is TRBJ2-5, with TRBD2 as a possible D gene (5 bases). Trimming took 6 bases from V and 5 from J, leaving 16 bases between them. CDR3 length: 14 amino acids. CDR1 and CDR2 from the germline V gene are MDHEN and SYDVKM. The CDR3 here is CASSLGNPGETQYF. DNA of the CDR3: TGTGCCAGCAGCCTCGGAAATCCGGGGGAGACCCAGTACTTC.

This chain connects TRBV9 to TRBJ1-1; D call uncertain. The germline V gene has CDR1 SGDLS and CDR2 YYNGEE. The CDR3 spans 14 residues. Trimming removed 0 bases at V and 5 bases at J, with 11 bases between. The CDR3 protein is CASSVVGEATEAFF. The CDR3 nucleotides are TGTGCCAGCAGCGTAGTTGGGGAGGCTACTGAAGCTTTCTTT.

The chain recombines TRBV27 with TRBJ1-2, with D hard to call. The CDR3 has 13 residues. V was cut by 5 bases and J by 6 bases, with 13 bases left in between. In germline, CDR1 is MNHEY, CDR2 SMNVEV (reference sequence). CDR3 region: CASSARGVNGYTF. Here the CDR3 DNA reads TGTGCCAGCAGTGCTCGCGGGGTTAATGGCTACACCTTC.

The genes are TRBV15 and TRBJ2-3, with 12 bases fitting TRBD2. V shed 4 bases, J shed 2 bases, and the junction held 10 bases outside the gene matches. The CDR3 has 18 amino acids. Germline CDR1 is LNHNV and CDR2 is YYDKDF (reference sequence). CDR3 residues: CATSTRLAGARYTDTQYF. The CDR3 DNA sequence: TGTGCCACCAGCACCCGACTAGCGGGAGCCCGATACACAGATACGCAGTATTTT.

The gene calls are TRBV7-8 and TRBJ1-3; no clear D. The CDR3 contains 13 residues. Germline-derived CDR1 and CDR2 are SGHVS and FQNEAQ. Trimming left V 0 bases short and J 4 bases short, with 4 bases between. CDR3: CASSLAGGNTIYF. The CDR3 nucleotides are TGTGCCAGCAGCTTAGCCGGGGGAAACACCATATATTTT.

The rearrangement joins TRBV4-3 to TRBJ2-2; D may be TRBD2 (6 bases). The length of the CDR3 is 18 residues. V was shortened by 0 bases and J by 2 bases, with 16 bases between the two germline ends. CDR1 is LGHNA, CDR2 YSLEER, per germline. The CDR3 nucleotides read TGCGCCAGCAGCCAAGAGGGTGAACTAGCCCTAAACACCGGGGAGCTGTTTTTT. It is translated as CASSQEGELALNTGELFF.

The rearrangement links TRBV14 to TRBJ2-1; D remains ambiguous. The CDR3 is 11 amino acids. Trimming cost V 1 base and J 9 bases, with 4 bases left between them. CDR1 is SGHDN, CDR2 FVKESK, per germline. CDR3 protein: CASSQVGEQFF. DNA of the CDR3: TGTGCCAGCAGCCAAGTGGGTGAGCAGTTCTTC.

The rearrangement links TRBV1 to TRBJ2-5; the table calls TRBD2, which could not be checked here. TRBV1 is flagged as a pseudogene. This CDR3 contains 15 residues. The CDR3 DNA follows: TGCACCAGCAGCCACGGTTTAGATGTTCCAGAGACCCAGTACTTC. Residues: CTSSHGLDVPETQYF.